This TCR beta chain was sequenced in a study of identical twins. Unique molecular identifiers were present on cDNA, and template switching added a universal primer site. A single record per CDR3 protein comes from TCRdb applying MiXCR to the 5' RACE reads. The sample contains hundreds of thousands of distinct CDR3 sequences, 8.5% to 9% of which appear only once. This clonotype has more than one count but fewer than ten. Its antigen is still unknown. Germline V gene sequence: CDR1 KGHSH, CDR2 LQKENI. There are 14 residues in the CDR3. V lost 3 bases and J lost 5, with 14 bases in between. Study-level results: Its conclusions, products of cross-sectional statistical analysis, did not come from following the same donors. Weaker excess sharing between twins was seen in beta out-of-frame sequences. The abundant beta clonotypes from cord blood had fewer insertions, and memory repertoires had none of this.

The same sample was also studied in work on yellow fever vaccine responses in identical twins.

Source material: PBMCs. The TCR was taken from a woman aged 18-29 years in good health. The chain uses TRBV18 and TRBJ2-7; unclear D gene. The CDR3: CASSPSPILDEQYF. The CDR3 bases are TGTGCCAGCTCACCGTCGCCCATCCTCGACGAGCAGTACTTC.